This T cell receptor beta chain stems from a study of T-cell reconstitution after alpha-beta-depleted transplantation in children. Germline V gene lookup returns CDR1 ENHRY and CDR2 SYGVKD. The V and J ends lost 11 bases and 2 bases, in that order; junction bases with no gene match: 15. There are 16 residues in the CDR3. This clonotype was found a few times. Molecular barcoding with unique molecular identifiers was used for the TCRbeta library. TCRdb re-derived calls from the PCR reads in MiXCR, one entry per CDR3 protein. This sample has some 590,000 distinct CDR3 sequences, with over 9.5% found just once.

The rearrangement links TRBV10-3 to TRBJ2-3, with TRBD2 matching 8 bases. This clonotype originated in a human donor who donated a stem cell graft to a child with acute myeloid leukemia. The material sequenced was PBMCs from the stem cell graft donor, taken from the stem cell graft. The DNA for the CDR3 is TGTGCCTCGCAGAGGGAGCGGGAGATATCCACAGATACGCAGTATTTT. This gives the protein CASQREREISTDTQYF.